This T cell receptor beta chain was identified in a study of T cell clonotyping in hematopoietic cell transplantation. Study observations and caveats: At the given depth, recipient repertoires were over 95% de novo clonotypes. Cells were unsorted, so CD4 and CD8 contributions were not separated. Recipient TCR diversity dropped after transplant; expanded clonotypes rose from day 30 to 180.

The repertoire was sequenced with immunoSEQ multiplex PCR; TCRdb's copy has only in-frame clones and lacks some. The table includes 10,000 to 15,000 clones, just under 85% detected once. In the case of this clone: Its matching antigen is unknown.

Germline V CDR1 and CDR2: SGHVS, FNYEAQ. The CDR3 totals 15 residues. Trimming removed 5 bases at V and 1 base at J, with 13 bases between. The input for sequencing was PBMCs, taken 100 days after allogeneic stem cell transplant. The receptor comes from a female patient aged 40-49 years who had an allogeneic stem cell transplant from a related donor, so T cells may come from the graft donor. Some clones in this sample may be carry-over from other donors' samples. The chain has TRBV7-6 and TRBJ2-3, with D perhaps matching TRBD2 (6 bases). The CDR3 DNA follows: TGTGCCAGCAGCCCTCGCTCTAGCGGCACAGATACGCAGTATTTT. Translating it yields CASSPRSSGTDTQYF.